The 23 T cell receptor beta chains reported below all come from one sample, sequenced in a study of cytomegalovirus exposure and HLA in healthy donors. In the PCR, 60 Vbeta and 13 Jbeta primers were used. Generated by immunoSEQ multiplex PCR, the TCRdb table keeps only in-frame clones and is missing some. The repertoire has 100,000 to 150,000 clones, about three quarters of them found once; the top ten carry 3.5% to 4.5%. Sequencing was carried out using PBMCs. The receptors originated from a man aged 25 to 45 in good health and CMV-seronegative.

This sequence joins TRBV7-2 and TRBJ2-5; tentatively, D is TRBD2 (6 bases). V was pared by 1 base and J by 5 bases, with 14 bases between. This CDR3 is built from 15 residues. In germline, CDR1 is SGHTA, CDR2 FQGNSA. CDR3 DNA sequence: TGTGCCAGCAGCTTAGACAACCGTCGGGGGGAGACCCAGTACTTC. Its translation: CASSLDNRRGETQYF.

The chain uses TRBV2 and TRBJ2-7; 8 nucleotides align to TRBD1. Germline V gives CDR1 SNHLY, CDR2 FYNNEI. The CDR3 is 11 amino acids. After removal of 9 bases from V and 7 bases from J, the junction contained 5 bases not matched to a gene. CDR3 residues: CASGQGGEQYF. The CDR3, as DNA: TGTGCCAGTGGACAGGGCGGGGAGCAGTACTTC.

The V gene is TRBV30, the J gene TRBJ1-2; 9 nucleotides match TRBD1. Germline lookup yields CDR1 GTSNPN and CDR2 SVGIG (reference sequence). V trimming: 5 bases; J trimming: 2 bases; junction bases outside the gene matches: 3. CDR3 length: 13 amino acids. CDR3 bases: TGTGCCTGGGGACAGGGGATCAACTATGGCTACACCTTC. As protein: CAWGQGINYGYTF.

V gene TRBV6-6 combines with J gene TRBJ1-2; D perhaps matches TRBD1 (5 bases). The germline V and J ends were trimmed by 0 bases and 6 bases, with 11 bases remaining between them. CDR1 and CDR2 from the germline V gene are MNHNY and SVGAGI (reference sequence). There are 14 residues in the CDR3. CDR3 sequence reads: CASSYSGGVDGYTF. The CDR3 region has the DNA TGTGCCAGCAGTTACTCGGGGGGAGTTGATGGCTACACCTTC.

This sequence joins TRBV10-2 and TRBJ2-5; 7 positions agree with TRBD1. The J segment lost 5 bases and the V segment lost 3 bases, leaving 9 bases of the junction unmatched. The germline gives CDR1 WSHSY, CDR2 SAAADI. The CDR3 sequence is 15 residues long. CDR3 region: CASSDKGAGGETQYF. The CDR3 DNA reads TGCGCCAGCAGTGACAAGGGGGCCGGTGGGGAGACCCAGTACTTC.

The rearrangement joins TRBV20-1 to TRBJ2-3; no firm D call. CDR1 DFQATT and CDR2 SNEGSKA come from the germline V gene (reference sequence). V was shortened by 5 bases and J by 2 bases, with 5 bases between the two germline ends. CDR3 size: 11 residues. CDR3: CSAPLTDTQYF. The CDR3 coding sequence is TGCAGTGCTCCTCTCACAGATACGCAGTATTTT.

The gene calls are TRBV28 and TRBJ1-6, with D tentatively TRBD1 (6 bases). The CDR3 is made up of 16 amino acids. CDR1 and CDR2 from the germline V gene are MDHEN and SYDVKM. The V and J ends lost 6 bases and 5 bases respectively, with 17 bases between them. The CDR3 region has the DNA TGTGCCAGCAGCCGGTACTCGGACAGCAATAATTCACCCCTCCACTTT. This translates into CASSRYSDSNNSPLHF.

The chain joins TRBV2 to TRBJ1-4, with 7 bases aligning to TRBD1. Germline CDR1 and CDR2: SNHLY and FYNNEI. The ends lost 5 bases at V and 8 bases at J; junction bases unmatched: 14. The CDR3 consists of 16 residues. CDR3 nucleotides: TGTGCCAGCAGTCCAGGCCTACAGGGGAGAGAAGAAAAACTGTTTTTT. Protein sequence: CASSPGLQGREEKLFF.

This chain uses TRBV5-4 with TRBJ2-1; tentatively, D is TRBD1 (6 bases). This CDR3 is 13 amino acids long. Trimming took off 1 base at V and 9 bases at J, with 11 bases between the two ends. Germline-derived CDR1 and CDR2 are SGHNT and YYREEE (reference sequence). The CDR3 region is CASSLKTGSEQFF. CDR3 in DNA: TGTGCCAGCAGCTTGAAAACAGGGAGTGAGCAGTTCTTC.

This chain uses TRBV9 with TRBJ1-2, with 9 bases aligning to TRBD1. Germline V gene sequence: CDR1 SGDLS, CDR2 YYNGEE. The J segment lost 4 bases and the V segment lost 4 bases, leaving 5 bases of the junction unmatched. There are 14 residues in the CDR3. This chain's CDR3 is CASSPQGAGYGYTF. The CDR3 DNA reads as TGTGCCAGCAGCCCACAGGGGGCCGGCTATGGCTACACCTTC. The full variable domain, completed using reference TRBV9 and TRBJ1-2, is DSGVTQTPKHLITATGQRVTLRCSPRSGDLSVYWYQQSLDQGLQFLIQYYNGEERAKGNILERFSAQQFPDLHSELNLSSLELGDSALYFCASSPQGAGYGYTFGSGTRLTVV.

The chain uses TRBV5-1 and TRBJ1-1, with a possible D match to TRBD1 (6 bases). V gave up 5 bases and J gave up 10 bases, with 12 bases separating them. This CDR3 region has 11 residues. In germline, CDR1 is SGHRS, CDR2 YFSETQ. The CDR3 DNA is TGCGCCAGCAGTAAGGGGGTACTAGCTTTCTTT. Translation gives CASSKGVLAFF. Full variable domain (rest looked up from reference TRBV5-1 and TRBJ1-1): KAGVTQTPRYLIKTRGQQVTLSCSPISGHRSVSWYQQTPGQGLQFLFEYFSETQRNKGNFPGRFSGRQFSNSRSEMNVSTLELGDSALYLCASSKGVLAFFGQGTRLTVV.

This chain connects TRBV19 to TRBJ1-4; the D gene is possibly TRBD1 (5 bases). The CDR3 totals 13 residues. Trimming cost V 6 bases and J 3 bases, with 8 bases left between them. The germline CDR1 and CDR2 sequences are LNHDA and SQIVND (reference sequence). The CDR3 bases are TGTGCCAGTAGCGGGGGGGCTAATGAAAAACTGTTTTTT. It translates to CASSGGANEKLFF.

V is TRBV10-3 and J is TRBJ2-7; TRBD2 might be the D (5 bases). The germline V gene has CDR1 ENHRY and CDR2 SYGVKD. The germline V and J ends were trimmed by 8 bases and 3 bases, with 11 bases remaining between them. This CDR3 has 12 amino acids. CDR3 sequence reads: CAIGEQVYEQYF. CDR3 DNA sequence: TGTGCCATCGGGGAGCAGGTCTACGAGCAGTACTTC.

In this sample, this clone turned up once. The chain joins TRBV7-9 to TRBJ2-7; D possibly corresponds to TRBD1 (5 bases). Germline lookup yields CDR1 SEHNR and CDR2 FQNEAQ (reference sequence). Deletions cut 3 bases from V and 0 bases from J, with 9 bases between. The CDR3 loop spans 14 amino acids. The CDR3 protein is CASSFETASYEQYF. CDR3 DNA sequence: TGTGCCAGCAGCTTCGAGACAGCCTCCTACGAGCAGTACTTC.

J is TRBJ2-2 and V is TRBV19; D remains ambiguous. Germline CDR1 reads LNHDA; CDR2 reads SQIVND (reference sequence). The CDR3 is made up of 14 amino acids. Trimming took 3 bases from V and 2 from J, leaving 7 bases between them. CDR3 region: CASSIVRNTGELFF. The CDR3 nucleotides read TGTGCCAGTAGTATCGTCAGAAACACCGGGGAGCTGTTTTTT.

There are a few counts of this clone. The rearrangement uses TRBV10-1 and TRBJ2-7; possible D gene TRBD2, 6 bases. The CDR3 totals 15 residues. Germline CDR1 WNHNN, CDR2 SYGVQD (reference sequence). Trimming shortened V by 5 bases and J by 2 bases, and 16 bases separated the two germline ends. CDR3 region: CASSPRRASAYEQYF. CDR3 in DNA: TGCGCCAGCAGTCCGAGGAGGGCTTCCGCCTACGAGCAGTACTTC.

The gene calls are TRBV7-9 and TRBJ2-5, with TRBD1 matching 7 bases. V trimming: 5 bases; J trimming: 0 bases; junction bases outside the gene matches: 3. The CDR3 is 14 amino acids. Looked up from germline, CDR1 is SEHNR and CDR2 is FQNEAQ (reference sequence). CDR3 DNA: TGTGCCAGCAGCCGCAGGGGGTACCAAGAGACCCAGTACTTC. Residues: CASSRRGYQETQYF.

The rearrangement uses TRBV27 and TRBJ1-1; no definite D call. Trimming shortened V by 6 bases and J by 0 bases, and 8 bases separated the two germline ends. Per the germline V gene, CDR1 is MNHEY and CDR2 is SMNVEV (reference sequence). The CDR3 is 13 amino acids. The CDR3 DNA reads TGTGCCAGCAGCTTCCAGGTGAACACTGAAGCTTTCTTT. It encodes CASSFQVNTEAFF.

This chain connects TRBV7-9 to TRBJ1-4, with TRBD1 identical over 11 bases. Germline CDR1 is SEHNR and CDR2 is FQNEAQ (reference sequence). This CDR3 has 16 amino acids. With V trimmed by 5 bases and J by 1 base, 3 bases remained unmatched. The CDR3 sequence: CASSLGTGGTNEKLFF. CDR3 nucleotide sequence: TGTGCCAGCAGCCTAGGGACAGGGGGAACTAATGAAAAACTGTTTTTT. The complete variable domain, with remaining parts taken from reference TRBV7-9 and TRBJ1-4, reads DTGVSQNPRHKITKRGQNVTFRCDPISEHNRLYWYRQTLGQGPEFLTYFQNEAQLEKSRLLSDRFSAERPKGSFSTLEIQRTEQGDSAMYLCASSLGTGGTNEKLFFGSGTQLSVL.

The genes are TRBV4-1 and TRBJ1-3, with 7 bases fitting TRBD1. This CDR3 contains 16 residues. The junction had 6 bases not matched to a gene; V was cut back by 4 bases and J by 0 bases. Germline V gene sequence: CDR1 MGHRA, CDR2 YSYEKL. CDR3 in DNA: TGCGCCAGCAGCCTAGAGGGACAGATCTCTGGAAACACCATATATTTT. Amino acid sequence: CASSLEGQISGNTIYF.

This clone was seen only once. The junction and the germline gene differ at one end; a read error may be behind it. In DNA form, the CDR3 reads TGTTCCAGCAGCTTAGCGCTGTCAGGAACTAATGAAAAACTGTTTTTT. Translated: CSSSLALSGTNEKLFF. The chain has TRBV7-9 and TRBJ1-4, with D hard to call. CDR3 length: 16 amino acids. Germline values: CDR1 SEHNR, CDR2 FQNEAQ (reference sequence).

In its sample, this clone was seen once. This chain joins TRBV23-1 and TRBJ2-2; perhaps TRBD2 as D (6 bases). TRBV23-1 is treated as an ORF (open reading frame) with a function not yet certain. The CDR3 spans 19 residues. V lost 0 bases and J lost 4, with 21 bases in between. CDR3 in amino acids: CASSQSSRDWILPTGELFF. The CDR3 DNA is TGCGCCAGCAGTCAATCTAGTAGGGACTGGATCTTACCCACCGGGGAGCTGTTTTTT.

V usage is TRBV7-9 and J usage is TRBJ1-4; no definite D call. Germline CDR1 reads SEHNR; CDR2 reads FQNEAQ (reference sequence). The CDR3 is 14 amino acids. Deletions cut 4 bases from V and 3 bases from J, with 9 bases between. The CDR3 DNA reads as TGTGCCAGCAGCTACAGCGGGGCTAATGAAAAACTGTTTTTT. Its protein product is CASSYSGANEKLFF.